Following are 24 T cell receptor beta chains from one sample sequenced in a study of cytomegalovirus exposure and HLA in healthy donors. Vbeta (60) and Jbeta (13) primers were used in the PCR. Measured with immunoSEQ multiplex PCR; TCRdb has only the in-frame clones, and not every one. The repertoire holds about 100,000 clones, with 75% as singletons. Sequenced input: PBMCs. The receptors originated from a woman between 18 and 29 years old in good health and CMV-seropositive.

The CDR3: CASSPMGGGRETQYF. CDR3 nucleotide sequence: TGTGCCAGCAGCCCTATGGGAGGCGGTCGAGAGACCCAGTACTTC. The rearrangement uses TRBV5-6 and TRBJ2-5, with a possible D match to TRBD2 (6 bases). Trimming cost V 4 bases and J 4 bases, with 17 bases left between them. The CDR3 is 15 amino acids. CDR1 and CDR2 from the germline V gene are SGHDT and YYEEEE.

The chain uses TRBV25-1 and TRBJ2-3; 10 nucleotides align to TRBD2. Germline V gene data show CDR1 as MGHDK and CDR2 as SYGVNS. V shed 2 bases and J 6 bases; nucleotides not matched to a gene: 8. The CDR3 has 16 amino acids. This CDR3 reads CASSERAGGQSDTQYF. The CDR3 DNA is TGTGCCAGCAGTGAAAGAGCGGGAGGGCAGTCCGATACGCAGTATTTT.

This sequence joins TRBV7-9 and TRBJ1-1; 8 bases agree with TRBD1. Unmatched junction bases numbered 5, after V lost 5 bases and J lost 3 bases. The CDR3 runs to 14 residues. CDR1 is SEHNR, CDR2 FQNEAQ, per germline (reference sequence). CDR3 residues: CASSTQGAHTEAFF. CDR3 coding DNA: TGTGCCAGCAGCACCCAGGGGGCGCACACTGAAGCTTTCTTT.

This clone was counted between two and nine times. The rearrangement uses TRBV5-6 and TRBJ2-5, with D tentatively TRBD1 (7 bases). Trimming took off 3 bases at V and 0 bases at J, with 12 bases between the two ends. This CDR3 is 15 amino acids long. In germline, CDR1 is SGHDT, CDR2 YYEEEE. CDR3 in amino acids: CASSYGGTDQETQYF. The DNA of the CDR3 is TGTGCCAGCAGCTACGGAGGGACAGACCAAGAGACCCAGTACTTC. Using reference TRBV5-6 and TRBJ2-5 for the parts outside the CDR3, the full variable domain is DAGVTQSPTHLIKTRGQQVTLRCSPKSGHDTVSWYQQALGQGPQFIFQYYEEEERQRGNFPDRFSGHQFPNYSSELNVNALLLGDSALYLCASSYGGTDQETQYFGPGTRLLVL.

The V gene is TRBV4-1, the J gene TRBJ2-7; tentative D call: TRBD1 (6 bases). Trimming left V 4 bases short and J 1 base short, with 26 bases between. In germline, CDR1 is MGHRA, CDR2 YSYEKL. This CDR3 has 19 amino acids. This CDR3 is CASSRGPGHLVLGSYEQYF. CDR3 bases: TGCGCCAGCAGCCGGGGACCGGGACACCTTGTTCTTGGGTCCTACGAGCAGTACTTC.

The J gene is TRBJ2-7, the V gene TRBV29-1, with TRBD1 identical over 8 bases. With 1 base clipped from V and 5 bases from J, the junction kept 4 bases outside the gene matches. Germline-derived CDR1 and CDR2 are SQVTM and ANQGSEA. CDR3 length: 13 amino acids. CDR3 nucleotides: TGCAGCGTTGAAGGGACAGGGAAACACGAGCAGTACTTC. Amino acids: CSVEGTGKHEQYF.

V gene TRBV4-2 combines with J gene TRBJ2-2; D is unresolved. Trimming took 2 bases from V and 3 from J, leaving 7 bases between them. CDR1 and CDR2 (germline): LGHNA, YNFKEQ. The CDR3 sequence is 14 residues long. The CDR3 region is CASSQISYTGELFF. CDR3 nucleotide sequence: TGTGCCAGCAGCCAAATCTCTTACACCGGGGAGCTGTTTTTT.

The chain uses TRBV4-3 and TRBJ1-3; 8 bases are shared with TRBD1. There are 16 residues in the CDR3. Germline CDR1 LGHNA, CDR2 YSLEER. The junction had 4 bases not matched to a gene; V was cut back by 3 bases and J by 0 bases. The DNA of the CDR3 is TGCGCCAGCAGCCATGCGGACAGGGACTCTGGAAACACCATATATTTT. Protein: CASSHADRDSGNTIYF.

J is TRBJ2-1 and V is TRBV5-6, with TRBD2 identical over 13 bases. The junction had 18 bases not matched to a gene; V was cut back by 4 bases and J by 8 bases. The CDR3 has 19 residues. The germline V gene has CDR1 SGHDT and CDR2 YYEEEE. The CDR3 DNA reads as TGTGCCAGCAGCGTCGGACTAGCGGGAGTTGGATTAAGAGGTGATGAGCAGTTCTTC. Translating it yields CASSVGLAGVGLRGDEQFF.

The rearrangement joins TRBV16 to TRBJ2-6, with D uncertain. The CDR3 has 16 residues. V was trimmed by 4 bases and J by 2 bases, leaving 12 bases between them. Germline V gene lookup returns CDR1 KGHSY and CDR2 FQNENV. DNA of the CDR3: TGTGCCAGCAGCCCCCCCGTTACAGCTGGGGCCAACGTCCTGACTTTC. Its translation: CASSPPVTAGANVLTF.

This clone was detected a few times. The chain uses TRBV4-1 and TRBJ2-4; perhaps TRBD1 as D (8 bases). Between the trimmed V and J ends, which lost 4 bases and 8 bases, there was a span of 18 bases. Per the germline V gene, CDR1 is MGHRA and CDR2 is YSYEKL. The CDR3 extends over 15 amino acids. As DNA, the CDR3 is TGCGCCAGCAGCCTTCTCACAGGGGGAGGGCACATTCAGTACTTC. As protein: CASSLLTGGGHIQYF.

This sequence joins TRBV30 and TRBJ2-2; 16 bases fit TRBD2. Germline V gene data show CDR1 as GTSNPN and CDR2 as SVGIG (reference sequence). This CDR3 spans 18 amino acids. Trimming took 2 bases from V and 0 from J; bases not matched to a gene: 3. The CDR3 here is CAWSSGLAGGTNTGELFF. The DNA of the CDR3 is TGTGCCTGGAGTTCGGGACTAGCGGGAGGGACGAACACCGGGGAGCTGTTTTTT. Variable domain in full (rest from reference TRBV30 and TRBJ2-2): SQTIHQWPATLVQPVGSPLSLECTVEGTSNPNLYWYRQAAGRGLQLLFYSVGIGQISSEVPQNLSASRPQDRQFILSSKKLLLSDSGFYLCAWSSGLAGGTNTGELFFGEGSRLTVL.

The rearrangement joins TRBV29-1 to TRBJ2-1; TRBD2 matches at 10 bases. Trimming removed 5 bases from V and 2 bases from J; junction bases left unmatched: 6. The germline V gene encodes CDR1 SQVTM and CDR2 ANQGSEA. The CDR3 spans 15 residues. The CDR3 loop reads CSVYRLAGTYNEQFF. CDR3 nucleotides: TGCAGCGTTTATAGACTAGCGGGTACCTACAATGAGCAGTTCTTC.

The chain combines TRBV28 with TRBJ1-2; possibly TRBD1 for D (5 bases). CDR3 size: 16 residues. V was clipped by 3 bases and J by 2 bases, with 16 bases between them. Germline values: CDR1 MDHEN, CDR2 SYDVKM. CDR3 nucleotide sequence: TGTGCCAGCAGTTTTAGAATGAAGGGGCGGAACTATGGCTACACCTTC. Protein sequence: CASSFRMKGRNYGYTF.

The rearrangement joins TRBV2 to TRBJ1-4; 10 bases line up with TRBD1. This CDR3 is 15 amino acids long. The V gene's germline CDR1 is SNHLY and CDR2 FYNNEI. J gave up 0 bases and V 6 bases, and 1 base lay outside the gene matches. CDR3 loop: CASSGQGATNEKLFF. CDR3 in DNA: TGTGCCAGCAGCGGACAGGGGGCAACTAATGAAAAACTGTTTTTT.

V usage is TRBV29-1 and J usage is TRBJ2-2, with 9 bases lining up with TRBD1. Trimming removed 6 bases from V and 4 bases from J; junction bases left unmatched: 6. Germline assignment: CDR1 SQVTM and CDR2 ANQGSEA. CDR3 size: 14 residues. The CDR3 coding sequence is TGCAGCGTGGGACAGGGTCTGGGCACCGGGGAGCTGTTTTTT. It is translated as CSVGQGLGTGELFF.

This sequence joins TRBV10-3 and TRBJ1-4; no definite D call. Looked up from germline, CDR1 is ENHRY and CDR2 is SYGVKD. Trimming cost V 4 bases and J 5 bases, with 5 bases left between them. This CDR3 contains 12 residues. For the CDR3, the DNA is TGTGCCATCAGTGGAGAGAATGAAAAACTGTTTTTT. Translated: CAISGENEKLFF.

V gene TRBV7-2 combines with J gene TRBJ2-1; 13 nucleotides align to TRBD2. Germline values: CDR1 SGHTA, CDR2 FQGNSA. Unmatched junction bases numbered 7, after V lost 5 bases and J lost 6 bases. This CDR3 has 16 amino acids. The DNA for the CDR3 is TGTGCCAGCAGCGCAGGACTAGCGGGAGTCCGCAATGAGCAGTTCTTC. Its protein product is CASSAGLAGVRNEQFF.

J is TRBJ1-5 and V is TRBV28, with D tentatively TRBD1 (5 bases). The V end was cut by 3 bases, the J end by 6 bases, with 12 bases between. The CDR3 totals 14 residues. The V gene's germline CDR1 is MDHEN and CDR2 SYDVKM. The CDR3 sequence: CASSFPREAQPQHF. The CDR3 DNA sequence: TGTGCCAGCAGTTTCCCCAGGGAGGCTCAGCCCCAGCATTTT.

DNA for the CDR3: TGTGCCAGCAGTACTAGCGGGTCCTACGAGCAGTACTTC. Translating gives CASSTSGSYEQYF. The chain combines TRBV11-2 with TRBJ2-7, with TRBD2 identical over 9 bases. Germline lookup yields CDR1 SGHAT and CDR2 FQNNGV. This CDR3 region has 13 residues. V shed 6 bases, J shed 1 base, and the junction held 1 base outside the gene matches.

This clone was detected ten times or more. The chain links TRBV7-9 to TRBJ2-3; 7 bases are a match to TRBD1. Trimming took 1 base from V and 2 from J; bases not matched to a gene: 3. The CDR3 covers 15 residues. The germline V gene has CDR1 SEHNR and CDR2 FQNEAQ (reference sequence). CDR3: CASSLDRGHTDTQYF. The CDR3, as DNA: TGTGCCAGCAGCTTAGACAGGGGCCACACAGATACGCAGTATTTT.

The chain has TRBV6-4 and TRBJ2-5; D is perhaps TRBD2 (6 bases). CDR1 and CDR2 (germline): MRHNA, SNTAGT. The V gene lost 5 bases and the J gene lost 9 bases, with 16 bases spanning the gap. This CDR3 region has 13 residues. CDR3 residues: CASSTGSGGAQYF. The DNA of the CDR3 is TGTGCCAGCAGTACGGGCAGCGGAGGGGCCCAGTACTTC.

This clone was observed a single time. The chain is built from TRBV18 and TRBJ1-3; D is undetermined. CDR1 and CDR2 from the germline V gene are KGHSH and LQKENI. Trimming took off 3 bases at V and 1 base at J, with 7 bases between the two ends. This CDR3 region has 14 residues. As DNA, the CDR3 is TGTGCCAGCTCACCCGGTTCTTCTGGAAACACCATATATTTT. It codes for CASSPGSSGNTIYF. Based on the CDR3 plus reference TRBV18 and TRBJ1-3, the full variable domain is NAGVMQNPRHLVRRRGQEARLRCSPMKGHSHVYWYRQLPEEGLKFMVYLQKENIIDESGMPKERFSAEFPKEGPSILRIQQVVRGDSAAYFCASSPGSSGNTIYFGEGSWLTVV.

CDR3 nucleotides: TGTGCCAGCAGCTTGGCAGCGGGACGCAACATGAACACTGAAGCTTTCTTT. Translated: CASSLAAGRNMNTEAFF. The chain links TRBV5-4 to TRBJ1-1, with D perhaps matching TRBD1 (5 bases). The CDR3 sequence is 17 residues long. The V and J ends lost 0 bases and 0 bases respectively, with 15 bases between them. Per germline, CDR1 SGHNT and CDR2 YYREEE (reference sequence).